Listed below are T cell receptor beta chains from one sample, sequenced in a study of blood T cell repertoires in COVID-19. Profiled with immunoSEQ multiplex PCR; TCRdb holds only in-frame clones, not every one. In the table there are 150,000 to 200,000 clones, roughly 80% of which are singletons. Material: peripheral blood. The receptors originated from a man in his 60s with active or convalescent COVID-19. CDR3s include the opening cysteine and the closing phenylalanine or tryptophan. The order of the fields is clone size, V gene, D gene, J gene, CDR3 protein, CDR3 DNA. The D gene is left open where the match is weak. Size tells how often a clone was seen (once, few, many) or the class of an expanded clone, and some rows leave it out.

-	TRBV14	TRBD1	TRBJ1-1	CASRGTAVMNTEAFF	TGTGCCAGCAGAGGGACAGCCGTCATGAACACTGAAGCTTTCTTT
-	TRBV27	TRBD2	TRBJ2-3	CASSSRGTRRADTQYF	TGTGCCAGCAGTTCCAGAGGGACTAGGAGGGCAGATACGCAGTATTTT
-	TRBV12-3/TRBV12-4	-	TRBJ2-7	CASSSAVAYEQYF	TGTGCCAGCAGTTCCGCCGTAGCCTACGAGCAGTACTTC
-	TRBV11-1	TRBD2	TRBJ2-1	CASSPRLADNEQFF	TGTGCCAGCAGCCCCCGACTAGCGGACAATGAGCAGTTCTTC
-	TRBV7-9	TRBD1	TRBJ1-2	CASSSNRGDYGYTF	TGTGCCAGCAGCTCCAACAGGGGTGACTATGGCTACACCTTC
-	TRBV28	TRBD1	TRBJ1-5	CASTTGTGFNQPQHF	TGTGCCAGCACTACCGGGACAGGGTTCAATCAGCCCCAGCATTTT
-	TRBV28	-	TRBJ2-7	CASSLSGGTREQYF	TGTGCCAGCAGTTTAAGCGGCGGGACGCGGGAGCAGTACTTC
-	TRBV5-1	TRBD1	TRBJ1-5	CASSFQGENNQPQHF	TGCGCCAGCAGCTTTCAGGGGGAAAACAATCAGCCCCAGCATTTT
-	TRBV7-2	-	TRBJ2-5	CASSMAGETQYF	TGTGCCAGCAGCATGGCCGGGGAGACCCAGTACTTC
many	TRBV5-3	-	TRBJ1-5	CARSSGHLEPRQPQHF	TGTGCCAGAAGTTCGGGACACTTAGAACCCAGGCAGCCCCAGCATTTT
-	TRBV25-1	-	TRBJ1-2	CASSVGQSNYGYTF	TGTGCCAGCAGTGTAGGACAATCTAACTATGGCTACACCTTC
-	TRBV7-9	-	TRBJ1-2	CASSLKVSGDGYTF	TGTGCCAGCAGCTTAAAAGTATCAGGGGATGGCTACACCTTC
-	TRBV27	TRBD1	TRBJ2-3	CASRTTGETDTQYF	TGTGCCAGCAGAACGACAGGGGAGACAGATACGCAGTATTTT
-	TRBV6-5	-	TRBJ1-6	CASTLKDSWNSPLHF	TGTGCCAGCACCTTAAAGGATAGCTGGAATTCACCCCTCCACTTT
few	TRBV28	TRBD1	TRBJ1-1	CASSGQGAQNTEAFF	TGTGCCAGCAGTGGACAGGGGGCCCAGAACACTGAAGCTTTCTTT
-	TRBV11-2	-	TRBJ2-7	CASPIRTFSYEQYF	TGTGCCAGCCCCATTAGGACTTTCTCCTACGAGCAGTACTTC
-	TRBV28	-	TRBJ1-1	CASSLGVSMNTEAFF	TGTGCCAGCAGTCTAGGGGTCAGCATGAACACTGAAGCTTTCTTT
few	TRBV28	TRBD2	TRBJ2-7	CASRAGGVRGEQYF	TGTGCCAGCAGGGCGGGAGGTGTAAGAGGGGAGCAGTACTTC
few	TRBV24-1	TRBD1	TRBJ2-7	CATSETPRTGASYEQYF	TGTGCCACCAGTGAAACTCCAAGGACAGGGGCCTCCTACGAGCAGTACTTC
-	TRBV4-3	TRBD2	TRBJ2-1	CASSQEGTSGPNEQFF	TGCGCCAGCAGCCAAGAGGGTACTAGCGGGCCCAATGAGCAGTTCTTC
-	TRBV3-1/TRBV3-2	TRBD2	TRBJ2-7	CASSLSGLARWYEQYF	TGTGCCAGCAGCCTCTCGGGACTAGCGAGGTGGTACGAGCAGTACTTC
-	TRBV6-6	-	TRBJ1-5	CASSYWGEGRYQPQHF	TGTGCCAGCAGTTACTGGGGGGAGGGTCGCTATCAGCCCCAGCATTTT
-	TRBV4-1	-	TRBJ1-1	CASSQAVRQAGEAFF	TGCGCCAGCAGCCAAGCGGTTCGGCAGGCTGGTGAAGCTTTCTTT
once	TRBV2	TRBD1	TRBJ1-2	CASRAGGTNYGYTF	TGTGCCAGCAGGGCAGGGGGGACGAACTATGGCTACACCTTC
-	TRBV5-4	TRBD1	TRBJ2-5	CASSPTGVETQYF	TGTGCCAGCAGTCCGACAGGGGTGGAGACCCAGTACTTC
-	TRBV19	-	TRBJ1-5	CASIPGQGRLRESNQPQHF	TGTGCCAGTATACCTGGGCAGGGGCGGCTGAGGGAAAGCAATCAGCCCCAGCATTTT
-	TRBV6-5	TRBD1	TRBJ1-2	CASSLQTGSGYTF	TGTGCCAGCAGCCTACAGACAGGGTCTGGCTACACCTTC
-	TRBV11-3	TRBD1	TRBJ2-1	CASSGTANEQFF	TGTGCCAGCAGCGGGACAGCTAATGAGCAGTTCTTC
-	TRBV27	TRBD2	TRBJ2-1	CASSLLAGEGNEQFF	TGTGCCAGCAGTTTGTTAGCGGGAGAGGGGAATGAGCAGTTCTTC
-	TRBV5-5	TRBD1	TRBJ1-5	CASSLVGTDSNQPQHF	TGTGCCAGCAGCTTGGTAGGGACAGATTCTAATCAGCCCCAGCATTTT
-	TRBV5-5	TRBD1	TRBJ2-3	CASSLHSTGSTDTQYF	TGTGCCAGCAGCCTCCACTCGACAGGGTCCACAGATACGCAGTATTTT
once	TRBV11-3	TRBD2	TRBJ2-2	CASSSSGGASGELFF	TGTGCCAGCAGCTCCTCGGGGGGGGCCTCCGGGGAGCTGTTTTTT
-	TRBV10-2	-	TRBJ2-4	CASSDRGVAKNIQYF	TGCGCCAGCAGTGACCGCGGGGTAGCCAAAAACATTCAGTACTTC
many	TRBV19	-	TRBJ2-1	CASSITGTKGEEQFF	TGTGCCAGTAGTATAACGGGGACAAAGGGCGAAGAGCAGTTCTTC
-	TRBV14	-	TRBJ2-1	CASSPDSPQQFF	TGTGCCAGCAGCCCGGACAGTCCTCAGCAGTTCTTC
-	TRBV20-1	-	TRBJ1-6	CSASENSPLHF	TGCAGTGCGTCGGAGAATTCACCCCTCCACTTT
few	TRBV4-3	TRBD1	TRBJ1-6	CASSRDRGGNSPLHF	TGCGCCAGCAGCCGGGACAGGGGCGGTAATTCACCCCTCCACTTT
-	TRBV9	TRBD2	TRBJ2-3	CASSTHLAGGRDTQYF	TGTGCCAGCAGCACCCACCTAGCGGGAGGGAGAGATACGCAGTATTTT
-	TRBV7-8	TRBD1	TRBJ1-2	CASSFVTGVDGYTF	TGTGCCAGCAGCTTCGTTACAGGGGTGGATGGCTACACCTTC
-	TRBV5-8	-	TRBJ2-3	CASSLGAESTDTQYF	TGTGCCAGCAGCTTGGGAGCGGAAAGCACAGATACGCAGTATTTT
few	TRBV24-1	TRBD2	TRBJ2-1	CATSDLRVAGIDEQFF	TGTGCCACCAGTGATTTGCGGGTAGCGGGAATCGATGAGCAGTTCTTC
-	TRBV10-3	-	TRBJ1-2	CAISEGRGYGYTF	TGTGCCATCAGTGAGGGCCGGGGCTATGGCTACACCTTC
-	TRBV9	TRBD2	TRBJ2-1	CASSAAPLAGGYNEQFF	TGTGCCAGCAGCGCAGCTCCTCTAGCGGGGGGGTACAATGAGCAGTTCTTC
-	TRBV7-8	TRBD1	TRBJ2-7	CASRFGDRQYF	TGTGCCAGCAGATTTGGGGACAGGCAGTACTTC
-	TRBV19	-	TRBJ2-1	CASSSTGLPNEQFF	TGTGCCAGTAGTTCAACAGGGCTTCCCAATGAGCAGTTCTTC
-	TRBV5-6	TRBD1	TRBJ2-7	CASSPDRGLAYEQYF	TGTGCCAGCAGCCCGGACAGGGGGCTGGCCTACGAGCAGTACTTC
-	TRBV19	TRBD2	TRBJ2-5	CASSRGGYEETQYF	TGTGCCAGTAGTAGGGGAGGGTATGAGGAGACCCAGTACTTC
-	TRBV30	-	TRBJ2-7	CACITGDYEQYF	TGTGCCTGTATAACCGGAGACTACGAGCAGTACTTC
-	TRBV6-4	-	TRBJ1-2	CASSEREGFGYTF	TGTGCCAGCAGTGAACGGGAGGGGTTTGGCTACACCTTC
-	TRBV6-5	TRBD1	TRBJ2-7	CASAQGGEQYF	TGTGCCAGCGCACAGGGGGGCGAGCAGTACTTC
-	TRBV9	TRBD2	TRBJ2-7	CASSRTSGTYEQYF	TGTGCCAGCAGCAGGACTAGCGGCACCTACGAGCAGTACTTC
-	TRBV5-1	TRBD2	TRBJ2-1	CASSFTSGSSVRSYNEQFF	TGCGCCAGCAGCTTCACTAGCGGGAGTAGCGTTAGGTCCTACAATGAGCAGTTCTTC
-	TRBV6-6	TRBD2	TRBJ2-7	CASSLAAYEQYF	TGTGCCAGCAGTCTAGCGGCCTACGAGCAGTACTTC
-	TRBV5-1	-	TRBJ2-7	CASSLSRVVGEQYF	TGCGCCAGCAGCTTGTCTCGGGTAGTCGGCGAGCAGTACTTC
-	TRBV5-4	TRBD2	TRBJ2-7	CASSPGTSGIYEQYF	TGTGCCAGCAGCCCAGGGACTAGCGGAATCTACGAGCAGTACTTC
-	TRBV7-9	TRBD1	TRBJ2-7	CASSSNVGTGVKHEQYF	TGTGCCAGCAGCTCCAACGTCGGGACAGGGGTGAAGCACGAGCAGTACTTC
-	TRBV6-5	TRBD2	TRBJ2-1	CASTPYAGGSNEQFF	TGTGCCAGCACTCCTTACGCGGGAGGGTCGAATGAGCAGTTCTTC
-	TRBV6-5	-	TRBJ2-3	CASRPPGGGDTQYF	TGTGCCAGCAGGCCCCCCGGGGGAGGAGATACGCAGTATTTT
-	TRBV7-6	TRBD2	TRBJ2-3	CASSLAPAGGWADTQYF	TGTGCCAGCAGCTTAGCGCCAGCGGGAGGATGGGCAGATACGCAGTATTTT